The present T cell receptor (beta chain) was sequenced within a study of identical twins. Study-level findings and limits: Twins showed weaker excess sharing in their beta out-of-frame sequences.

TCRdb passed the 5' RACE reads through MiXCR, listing each CDR3 protein once. The data contain about 550,000 distinct CDR3 sequences, about 20% of them singletons. The V and J ends lost 0 bases and 1 base, in that order; junction bases with no gene match: 1. Germline loops: CDR1 LNHNV, CDR2 YYDKDF (reference sequence). CDR3 length: 17 residues. In its sample, this clonotype was seen many times. Its specificity is unknown. The same specimen was also included in a second study, on yellow fever vaccine responses in identical twins.

The receptor's source is a woman younger than 35 in good health. The chain recombines TRBV15 with TRBJ2-1; TRBD2 matches at 12 bases. The source material was CD4+ T cells sorted from blood. The CDR3 is CATSRDLAGGSYNEQFF. The CDR3 DNA reads TGTGCCACCAGCAGAGATCTAGCGGGAGGGTCCTACAATGAGCAGTTCTTC.